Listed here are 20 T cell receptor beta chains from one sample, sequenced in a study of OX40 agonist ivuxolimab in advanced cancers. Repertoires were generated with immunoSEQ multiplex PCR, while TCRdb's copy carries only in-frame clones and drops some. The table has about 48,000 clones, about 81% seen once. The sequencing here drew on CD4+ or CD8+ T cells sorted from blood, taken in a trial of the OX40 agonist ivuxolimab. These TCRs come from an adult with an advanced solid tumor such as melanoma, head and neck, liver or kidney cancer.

DNA for the CDR3: TGTGCCAGCAGCGTTACACAGGGGACTGAAGCTTTCTTT. This gives the protein CASSVTQGTEAFF. J is TRBJ1-1 and V is TRBV7-9; 7 bases match TRBD1. This CDR3 comprises 13 residues. Germline assignment: CDR1 SEHNR and CDR2 FQNEAQ (reference sequence). The V gene end was trimmed by 5 bases and the J gene end by 5 bases; junction bases not matched to a gene: 5.

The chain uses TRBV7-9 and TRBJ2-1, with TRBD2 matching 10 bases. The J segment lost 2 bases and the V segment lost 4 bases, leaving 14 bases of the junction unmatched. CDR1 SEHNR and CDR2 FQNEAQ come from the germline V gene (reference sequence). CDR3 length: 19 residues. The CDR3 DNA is TGTGCCAGCAGCTCGGTCCGAGCGGGAGGGACCAGGGCCTACAATGAGCAGTTCTTC. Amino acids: CASSSVRAGGTRAYNEQFF.

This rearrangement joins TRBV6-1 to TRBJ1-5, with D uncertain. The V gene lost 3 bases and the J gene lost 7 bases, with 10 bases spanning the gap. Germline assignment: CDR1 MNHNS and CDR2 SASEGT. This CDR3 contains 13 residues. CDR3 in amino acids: CASSDGHGQPQHF. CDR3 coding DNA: TGTGCCAGCAGTGATGGGCACGGACAGCCCCAGCATTTT.

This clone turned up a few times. The CDR3 is CASSFISQETQYF. Here the CDR3 DNA reads TGTGCCAGCAGCTTTATTAGCCAAGAGACCCAGTACTTC. V is TRBV7-2 and J is TRBJ2-5; D unclear. This CDR3 is built from 13 residues. Deletions cut 3 bases from V and 1 base from J, with 6 bases between. Per the germline V gene, CDR1 is SGHTA and CDR2 is FQGNSA. The full variable domain, with the rest looked up from reference TRBV7-2 and TRBJ2-5, is GAGVSQSPSNKVTEKGKDVELRCDPISGHTALYWYRQSLGQGLEFLIYFQGNSAPDKSGLPSDRFSAERTGGSVSTLTIQRTQQEDSAVYLCASSFISQETQYFGPGTRLLVL.

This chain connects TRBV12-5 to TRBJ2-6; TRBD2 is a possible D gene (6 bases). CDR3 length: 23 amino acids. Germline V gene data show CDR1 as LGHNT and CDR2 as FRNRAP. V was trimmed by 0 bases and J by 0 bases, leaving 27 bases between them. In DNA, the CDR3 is TGTGCTAGTGGTTTGGTAAAGGGACTGCCCCCATTCCGGTGGGACTCTGGGGCCAACGTCCTGACTTTC. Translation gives CASGLVKGLPPFRWDSGANVLTF.

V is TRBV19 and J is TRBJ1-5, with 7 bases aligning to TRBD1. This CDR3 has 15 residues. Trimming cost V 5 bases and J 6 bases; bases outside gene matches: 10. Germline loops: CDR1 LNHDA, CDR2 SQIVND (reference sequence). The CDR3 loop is CASSPTDRVRQPQHF. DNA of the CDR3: TGTGCCAGTAGTCCTACTGACAGGGTACGTCAGCCCCAGCATTTT.

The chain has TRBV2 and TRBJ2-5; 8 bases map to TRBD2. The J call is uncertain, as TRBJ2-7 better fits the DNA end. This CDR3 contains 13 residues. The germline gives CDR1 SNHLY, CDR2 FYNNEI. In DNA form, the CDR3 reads TGTGCCAGCAGACTCGGACTAGCAGGCGAGCAGTACTTC. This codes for CASRLGLAGEQYF.

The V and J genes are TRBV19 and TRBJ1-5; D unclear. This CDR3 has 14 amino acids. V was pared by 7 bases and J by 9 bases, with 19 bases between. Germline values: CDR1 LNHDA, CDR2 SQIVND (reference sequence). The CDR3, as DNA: TGTGCCAGTACCAATGAAGGGCCCTGGGGGCCCCAGCATTTT. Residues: CASTNEGPWGPQHF. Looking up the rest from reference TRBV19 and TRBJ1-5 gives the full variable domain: DGGITQSPKYLFRKEGQNVTLSCEQNLNHDAMYWYRQDPGQGLRLIYYSQIVNDFQKGDIAEGYSVSREKKESFPLTVTSAQKNPTAFYLCASTNEGPWGPQHFGDGTRLSIL.

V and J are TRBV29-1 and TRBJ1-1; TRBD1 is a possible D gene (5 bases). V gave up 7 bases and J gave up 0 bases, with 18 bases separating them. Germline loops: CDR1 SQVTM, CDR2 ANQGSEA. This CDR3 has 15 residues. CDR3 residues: CSARPGWGMNTEAFF. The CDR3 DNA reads TGCAGCGCCCGTCCTGGGTGGGGCATGAACACTGAAGCTTTCTTT.

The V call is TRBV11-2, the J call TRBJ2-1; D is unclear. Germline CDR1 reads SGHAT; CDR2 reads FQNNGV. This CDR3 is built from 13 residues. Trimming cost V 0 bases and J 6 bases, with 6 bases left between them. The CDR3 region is CASSLDVVNEQFF. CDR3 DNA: TGTGCCAGCAGCTTAGATGTGGTCAATGAGCAGTTCTTC.

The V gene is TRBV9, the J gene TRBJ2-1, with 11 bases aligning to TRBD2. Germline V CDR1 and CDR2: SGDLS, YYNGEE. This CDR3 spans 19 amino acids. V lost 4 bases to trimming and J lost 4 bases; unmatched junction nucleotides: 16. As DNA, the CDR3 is TGTGCCAGCAGCCACCGACTAGCGGGGCCTATGAAAGATTACAATGAGCAGTTCTTC. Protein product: CASSHRLAGPMKDYNEQFF.

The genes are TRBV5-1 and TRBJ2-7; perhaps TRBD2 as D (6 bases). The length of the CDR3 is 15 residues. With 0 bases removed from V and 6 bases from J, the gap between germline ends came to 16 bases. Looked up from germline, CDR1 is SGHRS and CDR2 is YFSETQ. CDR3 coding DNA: TGCGCCAGCAGCTTGGCCGGGGGAGTAGTCGGCGAGCAGTACTTC. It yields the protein CASSLAGGVVGEQYF.

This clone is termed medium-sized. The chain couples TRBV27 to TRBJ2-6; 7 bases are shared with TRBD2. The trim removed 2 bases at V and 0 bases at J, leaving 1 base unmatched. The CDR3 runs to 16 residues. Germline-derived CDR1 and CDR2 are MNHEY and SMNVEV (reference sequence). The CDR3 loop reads CASSLTGGSGANVLTF. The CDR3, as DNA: TGTGCCAGCAGTTTAACGGGGGGCTCTGGGGCCAACGTCCTGACTTTC.

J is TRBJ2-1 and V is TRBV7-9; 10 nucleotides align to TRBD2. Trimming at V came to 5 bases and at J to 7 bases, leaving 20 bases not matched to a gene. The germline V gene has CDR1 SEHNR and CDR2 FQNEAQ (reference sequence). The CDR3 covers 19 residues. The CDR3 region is CASSTRTRGASGRENEQFF. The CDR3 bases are TGTGCCAGCAGCACACGAACCAGGGGAGCTAGCGGGAGAGAGAATGAGCAGTTCTTC.

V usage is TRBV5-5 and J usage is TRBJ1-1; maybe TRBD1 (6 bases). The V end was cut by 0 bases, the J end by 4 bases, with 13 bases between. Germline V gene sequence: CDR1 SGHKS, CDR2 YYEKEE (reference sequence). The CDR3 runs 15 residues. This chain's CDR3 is CASSLAGGAGTEAFF. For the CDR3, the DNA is TGTGCCAGCAGCTTGGCCGGGGGGGCAGGCACTGAAGCTTTCTTT.

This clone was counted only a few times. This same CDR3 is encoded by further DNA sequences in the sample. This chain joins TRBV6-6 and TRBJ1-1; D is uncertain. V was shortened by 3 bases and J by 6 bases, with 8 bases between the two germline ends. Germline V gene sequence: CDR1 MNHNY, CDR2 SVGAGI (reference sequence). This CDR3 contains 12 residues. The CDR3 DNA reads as TGTGCCAGCAGTTATCGTGGGGCTGAAGCTTTCTTT. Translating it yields CASSYRGAEAFF.

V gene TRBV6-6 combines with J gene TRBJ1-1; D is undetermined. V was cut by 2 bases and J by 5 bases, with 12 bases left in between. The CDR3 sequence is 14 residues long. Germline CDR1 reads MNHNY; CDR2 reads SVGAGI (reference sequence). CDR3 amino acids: CASSYPRGRTEAFF. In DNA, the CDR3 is TGTGCCAGCAGTTACCCCCGAGGTAGGACTGAAGCTTTCTTT.

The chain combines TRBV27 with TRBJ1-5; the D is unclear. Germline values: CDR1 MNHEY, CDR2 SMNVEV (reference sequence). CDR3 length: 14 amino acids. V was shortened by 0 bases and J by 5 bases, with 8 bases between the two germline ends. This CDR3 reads CASSLSWGDQPQHF. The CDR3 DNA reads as TGTGCCAGCAGTTTATCTTGGGGAGATCAGCCCCAGCATTTT.

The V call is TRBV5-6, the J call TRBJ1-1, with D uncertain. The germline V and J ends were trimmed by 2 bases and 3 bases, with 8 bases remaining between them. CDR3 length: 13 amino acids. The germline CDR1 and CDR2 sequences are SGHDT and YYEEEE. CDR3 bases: TGTGCCAGCAGCTTTGAAGGGCACACTGAAGCTTTCTTT. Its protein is CASSFEGHTEAFF.

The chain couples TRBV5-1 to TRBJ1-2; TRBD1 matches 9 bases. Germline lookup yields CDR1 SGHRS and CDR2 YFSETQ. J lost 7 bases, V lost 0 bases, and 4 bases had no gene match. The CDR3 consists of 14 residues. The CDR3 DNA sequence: TGCGCCAGCAGCTTGGAAGGGACAGGGAGTGGCTACACCTTC. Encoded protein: CASSLEGTGSGYTF.